These T cell receptor beta chains were read from a single sample in a study of cytomegalovirus exposure and HLA in healthy donors. Only in-frame clones appear in the TCRdb table, and some are missing; sequencing was by immunoSEQ multiplex PCR. The sample consists of over 150,000 clones, around 86% of them appearing once. Sequenced sample: PBMCs. The origin of the receptors is a male donor in good health and CMV-seronegative. Each CDR3 is given with its conserved first and last residue. D genes are given only for firm matches. Clone size is given for some rows only: seen once, a few or many times, or a class if the clone is expanded.

J gene: TRBJ2-2; V gene: TRBV20-1; clone size: -; D gene: -; CDR3 protein: CSAPDTGELFF; CDR3 DNA: TGCAGTGCTCCCGACACCGGGGAGCTGTTTTTT
J gene: TRBJ1-1; V gene: TRBV7-9; clone size: -; D gene: -; CDR3 protein: CASSWRGDTEAFF; CDR3 DNA: TGTGCCAGCAGCTGGAGGGGAGACACTGAAGCTTTCTTT
J gene: TRBJ2-3; V gene: TRBV5-1; clone size: -; D gene: -; CDR3 protein: CASRREEDTQYF; CDR3 DNA: TGCGCCAGCCGCAGGGAGGAAGATACGCAGTATTTT
J gene: TRBJ2-7; V gene: TRBV6-5; clone size: -; D gene: -; CDR3 protein: CASSGTVYEQYF; CDR3 DNA: TGTGCCAGCAGTGGGACTGTCTACGAGCAGTACTTC
J gene: TRBJ1-1; V gene: TRBV5-5; clone size: -; D gene: TRBD1; CDR3 protein: CASSQDRENTEAFF; CDR3 DNA: TGTGCCAGCAGTCAGGACAGGGAGAACACTGAAGCTTTCTTT
J gene: TRBJ2-6; V gene: TRBV6-5; clone size: -; D gene: -; CDR3 protein: CASREYSGANVLTF; CDR3 DNA: TGTGCCAGCAGGGAGTACTCTGGGGCCAACGTCCTGACTTTC
J gene: TRBJ2-5; V gene: TRBV6-6; clone size: few; D gene: TRBD1; CDR3 protein: CASSYRQGETQYF; CDR3 DNA: TGTGCCAGCAGTTACCGACAGGGGGAGACCCAGTACTTC
J gene: TRBJ1-2; V gene: TRBV11-2; clone size: -; D gene: -; CDR3 protein: CASSPTGVDYGYTF; CDR3 DNA: TGTGCCAGCAGCCCCACCGGGGTTGACTATGGCTACACCTTC
J gene: TRBJ1-5; V gene: TRBV15; clone size: -; D gene: -; CDR3 protein: CATSRDHGVRQPQHF; CDR3 DNA: TGTGCCACCAGCAGAGATCACGGGGTTCGGCAGCCCCAGCATTTT
J gene: TRBJ2-7; V gene: TRBV6-5; clone size: -; D gene: -; CDR3 protein: CASSYVGQGFNEQYF; CDR3 DNA: TGTGCCAGCAGTTACGTGGGGCAGGGGTTCAACGAGCAGTACTTC
J gene: TRBJ1-1; V gene: TRBV29-1; clone size: -; D gene: -; CDR3 protein: CSVEGRTAKKAFF; CDR3 DNA: TGCAGCGTTGAAGGGCGGACAGCGAAGAAAGCTTTCTTT
J gene: TRBJ1-5; V gene: TRBV19; clone size: -; D gene: TRBD1; CDR3 protein: CASRGQGGPNQPQHF; CDR3 DNA: TGTGCCAGTAGAGGACAGGGGGGACCGAATCAGCCCCAGCATTTT
J gene: TRBJ2-7; V gene: TRBV27; clone size: -; D gene: -; CDR3 protein: CASSPTGTPPYEQYF; CDR3 DNA: TGTGCCAGCAGTCCCACCGGGACACCGCCTTACGAGCAGTACTTC
J gene: TRBJ2-2; V gene: TRBV5-1; clone size: -; D gene: -; CDR3 protein: CASSFQDSPTTGELFF; CDR3 DNA: TGCGCCAGCAGCTTCCAGGATAGTCCGACCACCGGGGAGCTGTTTTTT
J gene: TRBJ2-1; V gene: TRBV4-1; clone size: -; D gene: TRBD1; CDR3 protein: CASSQGPGGNEQFF; CDR3 DNA: TGCGCCAGCAGCCAAGGGCCAGGGGGCAATGAGCAGTTCTTC
J gene: TRBJ1-5; V gene: TRBV5-1; clone size: -; D gene: -; CDR3 protein: CASSLMGGQPQHF; CDR3 DNA: TGCGCCAGCAGCTTGATGGGGGGTCAGCCCCAGCATTTT
J gene: TRBJ2-7; V gene: TRBV5-6; clone size: -; D gene: TRBD1; CDR3 protein: CASRRQGYEQYF; CDR3 DNA: TGTGCCAGCAGGCGACAGGGTTACGAGCAGTACTTC
J gene: TRBJ1-2; V gene: TRBV10-1; clone size: once; D gene: -; CDR3 protein: CASAGANGGYTF; CDR3 DNA: TGCGCCAGCGCAGGGGCGAACGGTGGCTACACCTTC
J gene: TRBJ1-2; V gene: TRBV19; clone size: -; D gene: -; CDR3 protein: CASSTGIPYGYTF; CDR3 DNA: TGTGCCAGTAGTACAGGAATTCCTTATGGCTACACCTTC
J gene: TRBJ2-1; V gene: TRBV10-2; clone size: -; D gene: TRBD1; CDR3 protein: CASSGLQGARRTHNNEQFF; CDR3 DNA: TGCGCCAGCAGTGGATTACAGGGGGCGCGTAGGACACATAACAATGAGCAGTTCTTC
J gene: TRBJ2-3; V gene: TRBV10-3; clone size: -; D gene: TRBD1; CDR3 protein: CATGGTGGDTDTQYF; CDR3 DNA: TGTGCCACAGGGGGGACAGGGGGCGACACAGATACGCAGTATTTT
J gene: TRBJ2-7; V gene: TRBV7-9; clone size: -; D gene: TRBD1; CDR3 protein: CASSLVGTGWAYEQYF; CDR3 DNA: TGTGCCAGCAGCTTAGTCGGGACAGGGTGGGCCTACGAGCAGTACTTC
J gene: TRBJ2-7; V gene: TRBV7-9; clone size: -; D gene: TRBD1; CDR3 protein: CASSLGTGAWNEQYF; CDR3 DNA: TGTGCCAGCAGCTTAGGGACAGGCGCTTGGAACGAGCAGTACTTC
J gene: TRBJ2-2; V gene: TRBV5-1; clone size: -; D gene: -; CDR3 protein: CASSLQGPNTGELFF; CDR3 DNA: TGCGCCAGCAGCTTACAGGGTCCGAACACCGGGGAGCTGTTTTTT
J gene: TRBJ1-5; V gene: TRBV29-1; clone size: -; D gene: TRBD1; CDR3 protein: CSVGQGRNQPQHF; CDR3 DNA: TGCAGCGTTGGACAGGGCCGCAATCAGCCCCAGCATTTT
J gene: TRBJ2-1; V gene: TRBV5-4; clone size: -; D gene: TRBD2; CDR3 protein: CASSPELAGGGRSEQFF; CDR3 DNA: TGTGCCAGCAGCCCAGAATTAGCGGGGGGCGGGCGTAGTGAGCAGTTCTTC
J gene: TRBJ2-2; V gene: TRBV4-1; clone size: -; D gene: TRBD1; CDR3 protein: CASSQGQGAAGELFF; CDR3 DNA: TGCGCCAGCAGCCAGGGACAGGGAGCTGCCGGGGAGCTGTTTTTT
J gene: TRBJ2-7; V gene: TRBV5-1; clone size: few; D gene: -; CDR3 protein: CASSLGTSEQYF; CDR3 DNA: TGCGCCAGCAGCTTGGGCACTTCCGAGCAGTACTTC
J gene: TRBJ1-4; V gene: TRBV30; clone size: -; D gene: -; CDR3 protein: CAWSVPRAANEKLFF; CDR3 DNA: TGTGCCTGGAGTGTACCCAGGGCGGCTAATGAAAAACTGTTTTTT
J gene: TRBJ2-5; V gene: TRBV18; clone size: -; D gene: -; CDR3 protein: CASSQGQASQETQYF; CDR3 DNA: TGTGCCAGCTCACAGGGGCAGGCCAGCCAAGAGACCCAGTACTTC
J gene: TRBJ2-5; V gene: TRBV18; clone size: -; D gene: TRBD2; CDR3 protein: CASSTPSGGARETQYF; CDR3 DNA: TGTGCCAGCTCAACCCCTTCGGGGGGAGCCCGGGAGACCCAGTACTTC
J gene: TRBJ1-6; V gene: TRBV6-5; clone size: -; D gene: -; CDR3 protein: CASSPVGEGRFTLHF; CDR3 DNA: TGTGCCAGCAGCCCGGTCGGCGAGGGTCGGTTCACCCTCCACTTT
J gene: TRBJ1-2; V gene: TRBV10-2; clone size: -; D gene: -; CDR3 protein: CASSPTTGVYGYTF; CDR3 DNA: TGCGCCAGCAGTCCTACGACGGGAGTGTATGGCTACACCTTC
J gene: TRBJ2-7; V gene: TRBV29-1; clone size: -; D gene: TRBD2; CDR3 protein: CSVARRLAGGEQYF; CDR3 DNA: TGCAGCGTTGCGCGTCGACTAGCGGGGGGCGAGCAGTACTTC
J gene: TRBJ2-7; V gene: TRBV7-9; clone size: -; D gene: -; CDR3 protein: CASSPPGGRQYF; CDR3 DNA: TGTGCCAGCAGCCCTCCAGGGGGGCGGCAGTACTTC
J gene: TRBJ1-5; V gene: TRBV7-2; clone size: -; D gene: TRBD1; CDR3 protein: CASSLAGGTGQPQHF; CDR3 DNA: TGTGCCAGCAGCCTAGCAGGGGGCACGGGCCAGCCCCAGCATTTT
J gene: TRBJ1-1; V gene: TRBV4-1; clone size: -; D gene: -; CDR3 protein: CASSQAPQPGNTEAFF; CDR3 DNA: TGCGCCAGCAGCCAAGCTCCCCAACCGGGGAACACTGAAGCTTTCTTT
J gene: TRBJ1-5; V gene: TRBV19; clone size: -; D gene: -; CDR3 protein: CASRPSRGVGQPQHF; CDR3 DNA: TGCGCCAGTAGACCTTCTCGGGGGGTAGGTCAGCCCCAGCATTTT
J gene: TRBJ2-5; V gene: TRBV9; clone size: few; D gene: TRBD2; CDR3 protein: CASSVGSSGGQETQYF; CDR3 DNA: TGTGCCAGCAGCGTAGGGTCTAGCGGGGGACAAGAGACCCAGTACTTC
J gene: TRBJ1-3; V gene: TRBV10-1; clone size: -; D gene: -; CDR3 protein: CASSESTGTGRNTIYF; CDR3 DNA: TGCGCCAGCAGTGAGTCGACGGGGACTGGGAGAAACACCATATATTTT
J gene: TRBJ2-2; V gene: TRBV2; clone size: -; D gene: TRBD2; CDR3 protein: CASRRLAVITGELFF; CDR3 DNA: TGTGCCAGCAGAAGACTAGCGGTGATAACCGGGGAGCTGTTTTTT
J gene: TRBJ2-1; V gene: TRBV6-5; clone size: few; D gene: -; CDR3 protein: CASSSSNSYNEQFF; CDR3 DNA: TGTGCCAGCAGTTCCTCCAACTCCTACAATGAGCAGTTCTTC
J gene: TRBJ1-5; V gene: TRBV18; clone size: -; D gene: -; CDR3 protein: CASSPSRGNQPQHF; CDR3 DNA: TGTGCCAGCTCACCATCTAGGGGGAATCAGCCCCAGCATTTT
J gene: TRBJ1-3; V gene: TRBV7-9; clone size: -; D gene: -; CDR3 protein: CASSLLDGNTIYF; CDR3 DNA: TGTGCCAGCAGCTTATTAGATGGAAACACCATATATTTT
J gene: TRBJ2-7; V gene: TRBV2; clone size: -; D gene: -; CDR3 protein: CASMETNRYEQYF; CDR3 DNA: TGTGCCAGCATGGAGACTAACCGATACGAGCAGTACTTC
J gene: TRBJ1-1; V gene: TRBV29-1; clone size: -; D gene: -; CDR3 protein: CSVGGGNTEAFF; CDR3 DNA: TGCAGCGTTGGGGGGGGGAACACTGAAGCTTTCTTT
J gene: TRBJ1-5; V gene: TRBV9; clone size: -; D gene: -; CDR3 protein: CASSVDSGNSNQPQHF; CDR3 DNA: TGTGCCAGCAGCGTAGATTCAGGCAATAGCAATCAGCCCCAGCATTTT
J gene: TRBJ2-5; V gene: TRBV5-1; clone size: -; D gene: -; CDR3 protein: CASSLGTQGRTQYF; CDR3 DNA: TGCGCCAGCAGCTTGGGTACGCAGGGCAGGACCCAGTACTTC